The present TCR beta chain was sequenced within a study of Graves' ophthalmopathy and Graves' hyperthyroidism. Germline CDR1 reads MNHEY; CDR2 reads SVGEGT. CDR3 length equals 15 residues. V shed 6 bases, J shed 4 bases, and the junction held 7 bases outside the gene matches. This clonotype was found many times. Amplifying from RNA transcripts, the study obtained TCR beta CDR3 regions. First-round RT-PCR relied on HTBI primers, and a second-round multiplex PCR came next. From the multiplex PCR reads, TCRdb called clonotypes with MiXCR, one entry per CDR3 protein. This sample has a few hundred thousand distinct CDR3 sequences, with just over 15% found just once. Absence of ophthalmopathy within 18 months of follow-up defined stable hyperthyroidism.

Sequencing was carried out using peripheral blood. This receptor was taken from a woman aged 18 to 35 with stable Graves' hyperthyroidism. The chain recombines TRBV6-2 or TRBV6-3 with TRBJ1-5; 9 bases are a match to TRBD1. CDR3 protein: CASSSGQGLNQPQHF. The CDR3 bases are TGTGCCAGCAGCTCAGGACAGGGGCTGAATCAGCCCCAGCATTTT.